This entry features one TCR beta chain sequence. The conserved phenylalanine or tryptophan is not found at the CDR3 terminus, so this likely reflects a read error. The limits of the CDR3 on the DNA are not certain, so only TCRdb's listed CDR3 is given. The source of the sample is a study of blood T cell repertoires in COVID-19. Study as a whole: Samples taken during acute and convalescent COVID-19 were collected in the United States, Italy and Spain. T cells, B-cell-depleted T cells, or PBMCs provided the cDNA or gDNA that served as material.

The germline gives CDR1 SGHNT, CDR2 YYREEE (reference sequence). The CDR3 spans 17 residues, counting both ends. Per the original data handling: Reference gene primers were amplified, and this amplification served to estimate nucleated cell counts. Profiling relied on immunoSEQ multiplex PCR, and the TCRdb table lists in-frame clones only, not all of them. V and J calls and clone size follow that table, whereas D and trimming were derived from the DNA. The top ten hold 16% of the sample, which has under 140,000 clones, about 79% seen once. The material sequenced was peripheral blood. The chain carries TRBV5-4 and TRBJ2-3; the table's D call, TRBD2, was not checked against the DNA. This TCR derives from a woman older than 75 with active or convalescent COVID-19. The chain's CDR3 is CASSWGAGTGRAGGPSL.